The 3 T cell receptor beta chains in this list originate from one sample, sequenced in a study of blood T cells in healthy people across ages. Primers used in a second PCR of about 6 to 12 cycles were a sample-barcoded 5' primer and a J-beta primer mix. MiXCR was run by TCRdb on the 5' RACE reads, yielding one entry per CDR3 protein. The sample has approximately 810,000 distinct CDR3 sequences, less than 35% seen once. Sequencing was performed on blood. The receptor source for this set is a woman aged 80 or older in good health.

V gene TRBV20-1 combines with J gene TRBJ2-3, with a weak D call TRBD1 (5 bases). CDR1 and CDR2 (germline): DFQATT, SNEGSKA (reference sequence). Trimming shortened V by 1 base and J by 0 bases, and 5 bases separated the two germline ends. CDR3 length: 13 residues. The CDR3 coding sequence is TGCAGTGCTAGAGGACAGAGCACAGATACGCAGTATTTT. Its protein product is CSARGQSTDTQYF.

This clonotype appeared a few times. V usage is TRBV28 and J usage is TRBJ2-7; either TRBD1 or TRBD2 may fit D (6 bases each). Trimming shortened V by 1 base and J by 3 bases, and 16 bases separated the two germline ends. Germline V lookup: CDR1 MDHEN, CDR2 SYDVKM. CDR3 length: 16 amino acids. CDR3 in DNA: TGTGCCAGCAGTTTATTATGGGGGGCCAACGACTACGAGCAGTACTTC. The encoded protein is CASSLLWGANDYEQYF.

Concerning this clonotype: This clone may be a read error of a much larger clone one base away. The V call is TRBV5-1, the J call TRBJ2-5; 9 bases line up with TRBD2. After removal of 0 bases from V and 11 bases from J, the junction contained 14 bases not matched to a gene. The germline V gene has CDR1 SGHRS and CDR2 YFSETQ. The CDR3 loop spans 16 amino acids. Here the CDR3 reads CASSLARSGGRDEQYF. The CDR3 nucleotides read TGCGCCAGCAGCTTGGCCCGGAGCGGGGGGAGGGATGAGCAGTACTTC.